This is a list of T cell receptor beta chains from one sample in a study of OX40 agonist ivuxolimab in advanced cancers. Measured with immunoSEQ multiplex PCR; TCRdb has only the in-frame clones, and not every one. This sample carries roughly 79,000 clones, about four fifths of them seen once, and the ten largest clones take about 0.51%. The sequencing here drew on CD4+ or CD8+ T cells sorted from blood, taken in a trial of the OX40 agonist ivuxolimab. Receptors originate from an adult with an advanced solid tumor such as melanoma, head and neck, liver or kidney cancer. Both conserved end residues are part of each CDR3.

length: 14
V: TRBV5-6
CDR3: CASSVTAYNSPLHF

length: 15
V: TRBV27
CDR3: CASSLSIATNEKLFF

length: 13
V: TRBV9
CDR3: CASSVAVNNEQFF

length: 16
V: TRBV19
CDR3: CASSIRWDNSNQPQHF

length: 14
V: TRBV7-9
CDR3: CASSLGQGATEAFF

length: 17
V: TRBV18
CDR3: CASSPSLQHANTGELFF

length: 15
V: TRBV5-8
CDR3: CASSLGIAGDNEQFF

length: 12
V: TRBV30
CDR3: CAWNSGDGGYTF

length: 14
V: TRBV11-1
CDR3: CASSLGTVNSPLHF

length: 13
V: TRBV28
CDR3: CASSATSPGELFF

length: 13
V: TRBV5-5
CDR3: CASSHGDRGLHTF

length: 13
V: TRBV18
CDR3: CASSPGQNTEAFF

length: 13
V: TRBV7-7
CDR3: CASSRDRDFEQYF

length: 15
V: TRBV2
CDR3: CASRAGLAGAEGQYF

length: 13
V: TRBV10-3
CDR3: CAISGAGVYEQYF

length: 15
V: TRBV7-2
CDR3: CASSLAAGGTDTQYF

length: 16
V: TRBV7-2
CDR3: CASSLIPGTGGSEAFF

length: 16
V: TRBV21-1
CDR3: CASSNRDREGADTQYF

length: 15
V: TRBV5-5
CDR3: CASSQERGPNQPQHF

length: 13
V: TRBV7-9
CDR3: CASSLKGPLGYTF

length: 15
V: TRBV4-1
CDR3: CASSQAGARPPEAFF

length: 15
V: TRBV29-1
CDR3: CSVEKPSGDLETQYF

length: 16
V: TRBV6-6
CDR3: CASSYGRARWSGELFF

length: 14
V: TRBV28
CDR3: CASSLLSGAQPQHF

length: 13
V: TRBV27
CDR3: CASRRANTGELFF

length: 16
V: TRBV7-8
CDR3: CASSPREGRWHYGYTF

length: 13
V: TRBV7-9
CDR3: CASNTLVAEKLFF

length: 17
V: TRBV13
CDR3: CASSLEGWGTSSYEQYF

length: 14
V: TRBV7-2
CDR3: CASSSSYGNSPLHF

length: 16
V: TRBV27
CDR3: CASSLRGAGGDFGYTF

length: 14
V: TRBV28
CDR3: CASSGATGGNEQFF

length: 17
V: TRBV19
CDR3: CASSSRQSVLSLYGYTF

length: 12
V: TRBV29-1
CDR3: CSAGLSGNTIYF

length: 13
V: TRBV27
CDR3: CASSHGTDNEQFF

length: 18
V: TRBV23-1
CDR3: CASSHEEGRPFWAGELFF

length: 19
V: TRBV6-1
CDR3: CASSGGTGGMGFNAGELFF

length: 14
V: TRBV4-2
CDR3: CASSQDRLAYEQYF

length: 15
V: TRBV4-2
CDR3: CASSQEQRGAYEQYF

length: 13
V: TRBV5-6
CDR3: CASSFGGTEKLFF

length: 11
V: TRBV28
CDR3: CASSSQETQYF

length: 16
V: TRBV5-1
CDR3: CASSSNPGTRGETQYF

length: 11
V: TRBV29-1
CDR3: CSVKEGSGYTF

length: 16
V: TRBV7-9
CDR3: CASSWSGTHLDNEQFF

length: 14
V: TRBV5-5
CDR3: CASSKGQGPQPQHF

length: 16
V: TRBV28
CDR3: CASSLGGARPTSPLHF

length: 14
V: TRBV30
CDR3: CAWSVGTGIEKLFF

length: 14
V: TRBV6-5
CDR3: CASSKAGQFYGYTF

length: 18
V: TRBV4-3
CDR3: CASSQDPPGQGSHQPQHF

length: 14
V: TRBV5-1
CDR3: CASSSADSLYGYTF

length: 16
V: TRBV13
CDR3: CASSLTTQTRGNTIYF